A selection of T cell receptor beta chains follows, all from one sample in a study of beta chain features in type 1 diabetes. TCRdb's table, derived via immunoSEQ multiplex PCR, lists solely in-frame clones and lacks some. The data contain around 130,000 clones, roughly 17% of them singletons. Sequencing used central memory CD4+ T cells from blood. Source of these receptors: a man aged 30 to 45 with type 1 diabetes. CDR3s include the opening cysteine and the closing phenylalanine or tryptophan. Fields, in order: J gene, V gene, clone size, D gene, CDR3 protein, CDR3 DNA. A D gene is named only where the DNA matches it firmly. The size field is filled for only some rows; it gives once, few, many or a size class.

TRBJ2-2,TRBV9,few,.,CASSAQLNTGELFF,TGTGCCAGCAGCGCGCAACTGAACACCGGGGAGCTGTTTTTT
TRBJ1-2,TRBV28,few,.,CASSPAGYGYTF,TGTGCCAGCAGTCCGGCGGGGTATGGCTACACCTTC
TRBJ2-1,TRBV18,.,.,CASSPTGQQGNEQFF,TGTGCCAGCTCACCGACGGGACAACAGGGTAATGAGCAGTTCTTC
TRBJ1-2,TRBV28,few,.,CAGQDLWYGYTF,TGTGCCGGTCAGGACCTTTGGTATGGCTACACCTTC
TRBJ2-4,TRBV5-1,few,.,CASSADRILAKNIQYF,TGCGCCAGCAGCGCTGACAGGATTCTAGCCAAAAACATTCAGTACTTC
TRBJ2-7,TRBV5-4,few,.,CASSQTNKAQYF,TGTGCCAGCAGCCAGACAAATAAGGCGCAGTACTTC
TRBJ2-7,TRBV7-2,few,.,CASSFFIPDGTHFYEQYF,TGTGCCAGCAGCTTTTTTATTCCGGACGGGACTCACTTCTACGAGCAGTACTTC
TRBJ2-7,TRBV30,.,TRBD1,CAWDGGTGSRTSYEQYF,TGTGCCTGGGATGGAGGGACAGGGAGTCGAACCTCCTACGAGCAGTACTTC
TRBJ2-1,TRBV4-3,few,.,CASSPRGNNEQFF,TGCGCCAGCAGCCCCCGGGGGAACAATGAGCAGTTCTTC
TRBJ2-1,TRBV5-1,.,TRBD1,CASSLVPGQGADNEQFF,TGCGCCAGCAGCCTGGTTCCGGGACAGGGGGCAGACAATGAGCAGTTCTTC
TRBJ1-1,TRBV25-1,few,TRBD1,CASSETGGRTEAFF,TGTGCCAGCAGTGAGACAGGGGGCCGAACTGAAGCTTTCTTT